Presented here are 15 T cell receptor beta chains from one specimen sequenced in a study of T cell clonality in common variable immunodeficiency. The assay was immunoSEQ multiplex PCR, and TCRdb's table has in-frame clones only and misses some. Listed for the sample are tens of thousands of clones, none seen a single time. The sample comprised peripheral blood mononuclear cells. All receptors come from a person aged 18 to 75 in good health.

A word on this clone: With the read ending 3 residues before the CDR3 end, the germline J gene is used to fill in that end. J is TRBJ2-1 and V is TRBV7-8, with TRBD2 matching 9 bases. Trimming cost V 5 bases and J 8 bases; bases outside gene matches: 7. Germline CDR1 SGHVS, CDR2 FQNEAQ. This CDR3 has 14 residues. The CDR3 spells CASSRRGGAYEQFF. Incomplete CDR3 DNA: TGTGCCAGCAGCCGCCGCGGGGGGGCCTATGAG.

This clone showed up many times. The CDR3 sequence: CASSPGQFNEKLFF. The covered CDR3 bases are TGTGCCAGCAGTCCGGGACAGTTTAATGAAAAA. V gene TRBV12-3 or TRBV12-4 combines with J gene TRBJ1-4; TRBD1 agrees at 7 bases. The read halts 3 residues ahead of the CDR3 end, with the missing end drawn from the germline J gene. The length of the CDR3 is 14 residues. V shed 5 bases and J 4 bases; nucleotides not matched to a gene: 4.

Many counts were recorded for this clone. Read sequence stops 3 residues before the CDR3 end, and the germline J gene provides the missing end. The chain employs TRBV7-9 and TRBJ2-5; D perhaps matches TRBD1 (5 bases). V was shortened by 1 base and J by 0 bases, with 6 bases between the two germline ends. Germline V lookup: CDR1 SEHNR, CDR2 FQNEAQ (reference sequence). The CDR3 totals 14 residues. Incomplete CDR3 DNA: TGTGCCAGCAGCTTAGGACAGTACCAAGAGACC. It translates to CASSLGQYQET. The CDR3 reads in full as CASSLGQYQETQYF.

Points on this clone: The read halts 3 residues ahead of the CDR3 end, with the missing end drawn from the germline J gene. The chain uses TRBV19 and TRBJ2-3; a possible D gene is TRBD1 (5 bases). In germline, CDR1 is LNHDA, CDR2 SQIVND (reference sequence). The CDR3 loop spans 14 amino acids. CDR3 DNA, as far as it was read: TGTGCCAGTAGTATGGCAGGGAAATATCAGCCG. Amino acids: CASSMAGKYQP. The full CDR3 protein reads CASSMAGKYQPQYF. Full variable domain (remainder filled in from reference TRBV19 and TRBJ2-3): DGGITQSPKYLFRKEGQNVTLSCEQNLNHDAMYWYRQDPGQGLRLIYYSQIVNDFQKGDIAEGYSVSREKKESFPLTVTSAQKNPTAFYLCASSMAGKYQPQYFGPGTRLTVL.

This clone was counted ten times or more. The read comes to an end 3 residues before the CDR3 does, leaving the germline J gene to fill in the end. The chain links TRBV5-4 to TRBJ1-4, with D hard to call. The CDR3 is 13 residues long. Trimming removed 2 bases from V and 5 bases from J, with 7 bases in between. CDR1 and CDR2 from the germline V gene are SGHNT and YYREEE (reference sequence). Here the CDR3 reads CASSFRRNEKLFF. The DNA read from the CDR3 is TGTGCCAGCAGCTTCCGCAGAAATGAAAAA.

This clone came up many times. The read falls 3 residues short of the CDR3 end, and the missing part is taken from the germline J gene. The chain employs TRBV5-1 and TRBJ1-4; no firm D call. The germline V gene has CDR1 SGHRS and CDR2 YFSETQ. V was shortened by 0 bases and J by 8 bases, with 11 bases between the two germline ends. CDR3 length equals 14 residues. The covered CDR3 bases are TGCGCCAGCAGCTTGGGGGCGCGCTCAGAAAAA. It codes for CASSLGARSEK. The entire CDR3 sequence reads CASSLGARSEKLFF.

This clone was counted many times. The read halts 3 residues ahead of the CDR3 end, with the missing end drawn from the germline J gene. V usage is TRBV7-3 and J usage is TRBJ1-1, with 8 bases fitting TRBD1. With V trimmed by 4 bases and J by 7 bases, 11 bases remained unmatched. The CDR3 is 15 residues long. Germline V lookup: CDR1 SGHTA, CDR2 FQGTGA. The DNA read from the CDR3 is TGTGCCAGCAGCTCGGACAGGGCGATAAGGGGTGAA. Translated, it gives CASSSDRAIRGE. The CDR3 in full is CASSSDRAIRGEAFF.

There are many counts of this clone. The sequenced fragment ends 3 residues before the CDR3 boundary, so the rest is inferred from the germline J gene. The chain joins TRBV6-2 or TRBV6-3 to TRBJ2-1, with D perhaps matching TRBD1 (6 bases). The CDR3 consists of 15 residues. Germline values: CDR1 MNHEY, CDR2 SVGEGT. V lost 4 bases and J 5 bases, leaving 15 bases between the germline ends. The sequenced part of the CDR3 DNA is TGTGCCAGCAGTTCTCACAGGGTCCTAAACAATGAG. Its translation: CASSSHRVLNNE. The entire CDR3 protein is CASSSHRVLNNEQFF.

Worth noting for this clone: The read ends 3 residues early relative to the CDR3; the germline J gene fills the gap. This chain uses TRBV7-6 with TRBJ1-4, with D perhaps matching TRBD1 (5 bases). The CDR3 is 15 residues long. CDR1 is SGHVS and CDR2 is FNYEAQ in the germline V gene. The CDR3 DNA, read in part, is TGTGCCAGCAGCTTGGTCCGGGGGGATAATTCACCA. Protein sequence: CASSLVRGDNSP. The CDR3 in its entirety is CASSLVRGDNSPLFF.

Many counts were recorded for this clone. The missing CDR3 end, 3 residues past where the read stops, is filled in from the germline J gene. The chain recombines TRBV5-6 with TRBJ2-7; possibly TRBD2 for D (5 bases). CDR3 size: 12 residues. Trimming stripped 0 bases from V and 5 bases from J, with 6 bases between. CDR1 SGHDT and CDR2 YYEEEE come from the germline V gene. The CDR3 bases that were read are TGTGCCAGCAGCTTGGCGACTAACGAG. Its translation is CASSLATNE. The full CDR3 protein reads CASSLATNEQYF.

In its sample, this clone was seen many times. Coverage ceases 3 residues before the CDR3 finishes, and the germline J gene fills in the end. The V gene is TRBV11-2, the J gene TRBJ1-6, with D hard to call. Trimming shortened V by 4 bases and J by 7 bases, and 5 bases separated the two germline ends. From germline, CDR1 is SGHAT and CDR2 FQNNGV. The CDR3 runs to 12 residues. The CDR3 bases that were read are TGTGCCAGCAGCTCGACAAATTCACCC. Protein sequence: CASSSTNSP. The whole CDR3 sequence reads CASSSTNSPLHF. The full variable domain, rest sourced from reference TRBV11-2 and TRBJ1-6, is EAGVAQSPRYKIIEKRQSVAFWCNPISGHATLYWYQQILGQGPKLLIQFQNNGVVDDSQLPKDRFSAERLKGVDSTLKIQPAKLEDSAVYLCASSSTNSPLHFGNGTRLTVT.

In this sample, this clone turned up many times. The read gets to within 3 residues of the CDR3 end, and the germline J gene fills in the rest. J is TRBJ2-3 and V is TRBV2; the match to TRBD2 covers 8 bases. The CDR3 has 14 amino acids. The germline gives CDR1 SNHLY, CDR2 FYNNEI. The V and J ends lost 4 bases and 6 bases, in that order; junction bases with no gene match: 6. The CDR3 sequence: CASSVGTRGDTQYF. The sequenced part of the CDR3 DNA is TGTGCCAGCAGTGTCGGGACTAGAGGGGATACG. The full variable domain, rest sourced from reference TRBV2 and TRBJ2-3, is EPEVTQTPSHQVTQMGQEVILRCVPISNHLYFYWYRQILGQKVEFLVSFYNNEISEKSEIFDDQFSVERPDGSNFTLKIRSTKLEDSAMYFCASSVGTRGDTQYFGPGTRLTVL.

This clone was picked up many times. The read terminates 3 residues ahead of where the CDR3 ends, so the germline J gene completes it. The gene calls are TRBV7-3 and TRBJ1-2; perhaps TRBD1 as D (6 bases). The V gene lost 2 bases and the J gene lost 3 bases, with 7 bases spanning the gap. The V gene's germline CDR1 is SGHTA and CDR2 FQGTGA. The CDR3 contains 13 residues. Incomplete CDR3 DNA: TGTGCCAGCAGCTTAGGGGGCCACTATGGC. It is translated as CASSLGGHYG. The whole CDR3 region reads CASSLGGHYGYTF.

In regard to this clone: At one end, the junction sequence differs from germline, possibly due to a read error. The read comes to an end 3 residues before the CDR3 does, leaving the germline J gene to fill in the end. The chain recombines TRBV19 with TRBJ2-3; TRBD1 matches at 7 bases. The CDR3 has 15 residues. The germline gives CDR1 LNHDA, CDR2 SQIVND (reference sequence). CDR3 region: CASSLDRVLNQPQYF. CDR3 DNA, as far as it was read: TGTGCCAGTAGTCTAGACAGGGTGTTGAATCAGCCG.

This clone showed up just a few times. The read terminates 3 residues before the CDR3 end, so the remaining end is supplied by the germline J gene. The chain is built from TRBV19 and TRBJ2-5; TRBD1 aligns across 9 bases. The CDR3 consists of 16 residues. Germline assignment: CDR1 LNHDA and CDR2 SQIVND (reference sequence). V dropped 5 bases and J dropped 3; count of bases not matched to a gene: 10. CDR3 sequence reads: CASSGGQGREEETQYF. The sequenced CDR3 bases are TGTGCCAGTAGTGGGGGACAGGGACGGGAGGAAGAGACC.